This T cell receptor (beta chain) comes out of a study of blood T cell repertoires in COVID-19. A single count supports this clone. Libraries were prepared by immunoSEQ multiplex PCR; TCRdb keeps only in-frame clonotypes and omits some of them. Here the sample spans 200,000 to 300,000 clones, roughly 86% being singletons. This TCR was recovered from a man aged 50 to 60 with acute or convalescent COVID-19. Sequencing was performed on peripheral blood.

The CDR3 DNA follows: TGTGCCAGCTCCCCGACAGGGGGTGACGAAAAACTGTTTTTT. Translated: CASSPTGGDEKLFF. The rearrangement uses TRBV18 and TRBJ1-4; TRBD1 matches 9 bases. CDR1 is KGHSH and CDR2 is LQKENI in the germline V gene. This CDR3 is 14 amino acids long. V lost 6 bases and J lost 8; bases outside the gene matches: 7.